The 23 T cell receptor beta chains below were found in one sample sequenced in a study of blood T cell repertoires in COVID-19. The table came from immunoSEQ multiplex PCR; TCRdb's copy has only in-frame clones and leaves some out. In the table there are some 320,000 clones, roughly 90% of which are singletons. Sequenced input: PBMCs or T cells enriched from blood (not recorded which). The receptors originated from a woman between 25 and 40 years old who had been exposed to COVID-19.

V usage is TRBV27 and J usage is TRBJ1-4, with a tentative D call TRBD1 (5 bases). Germline CDR1 MNHEY, CDR2 SMNVEV (reference sequence). There are 15 residues in the CDR3. Trimming left V 5 bases short and J 4 bases short, with 14 bases between. The CDR3 here is CASSPRGGINEKLFF. CDR3 DNA: TGTGCCAGCAGTCCCCGGGGGGGAATTAATGAAAAACTGTTTTTT.

The chain carries TRBV2 and TRBJ1-1, with D possibly matching TRBD1 (5 bases). The germline CDR1 and CDR2 sequences are SNHLY and FYNNEI. Deletions cut 1 base from V and 2 bases from J, with 23 bases between. The CDR3 consists of 19 residues. The CDR3, as DNA: TGTGCCAGCAGTGAAGATGGGCAGCCTCCGCAGGGTCCCAACACTGAAGCTTTCTTT. Its protein is CASSEDGQPPQGPNTEAFF.

The chain carries TRBV25-1 and TRBJ1-4; D gene uncertain. CDR1 MGHDK and CDR2 SYGVNS come from the germline V gene. The CDR3 is made up of 15 amino acids. The V end lost 1 base, the J end lost 4 bases, and 10 bases lay between the germline ends. The CDR3 spells CASSESGRGNEKLFF. CDR3 in DNA: TGTGCCAGCAGTGAATCGGGCCGGGGTAATGAAAAACTGTTTTTT.

The rearrangement links TRBV12-3 or TRBV12-4 to TRBJ1-2; TRBD1 is a possible D gene (6 bases). The CDR3 is 12 amino acids. V shed 5 bases and J shed 8 bases, with 12 bases lying between them. CDR3 in amino acids: CASSPGHGGYTF. The CDR3 nucleotides are TGTGCCAGCAGTCCGGGACATGGAGGCTACACCTTC.

This chain links TRBV12-3 or TRBV12-4 with TRBJ2-1, with D possibly TRBD2 on 5 matching bases. The CDR3 spans 12 residues. V lost 5 bases to trimming and J lost 6 bases, with 8 bases between them. The CDR3 region is CASSPTSNEQFF. The CDR3 DNA follows: TGTGCCAGCAGTCCTACTAGCAATGAGCAGTTCTTC.

This clone has just one count. The chain joins TRBV7-2 to TRBJ1-6; D might be TRBD1 (6 bases). The CDR3 has 20 residues. The germline gives CDR1 SGHTA, CDR2 FQGNSA. Trimming took 0 bases from V and 0 from J, leaving 18 bases between them. The CDR3 reads CASSLAWQGTLRSYNSPLHF. The CDR3 region has the DNA TGTGCCAGCAGCTTAGCGTGGCAGGGGACCCTCCGCTCCTATAATTCACCCCTCCACTTT.

The CDR3 DNA reads TGTGCCAGCTCACCATCAGGGGCTACGACAGTTAACTATGGCTACACCTTC. Its translation: CASSPSGATTVNYGYTF. The V gene is TRBV18, the J gene TRBJ1-2; the D gene is possibly TRBD1 (6 bases). With 2 bases removed from V and 1 base from J, the gap between germline ends came to 17 bases. Germline lookup yields CDR1 KGHSH and CDR2 LQKENI. The CDR3 has 17 amino acids.

The V call is TRBV9, the J call TRBJ2-1; 8 nucleotides match TRBD2. Germline trimming cut 2 bases from V and 8 bases from J; bases unmatched to any gene: 6. Germline V gene sequence: CDR1 SGDLS, CDR2 YYNGEE. The CDR3 length is 14 residues. CDR3 in amino acids: CASSVGTSRHEQFF. The CDR3 DNA reads TGTGCCAGCAGCGTCGGGACTAGTCGCCATGAGCAGTTCTTC. Full variable domain (rest looked up from reference TRBV9 and TRBJ2-1): DSGVTQTPKHLITATGQRVTLRCSPRSGDLSVYWYQQSLDQGLQFLIQYYNGEERAKGNILERFSAQQFPDLHSELNLSSLELGDSALYFCASSVGTSRHEQFFGPGTRLTVL.

This clone has a single count. CDR3 residues: CASSLHRDRGVTGELFF. The CDR3 DNA sequence: TGTGCCAGTAGCCTCCACCGGGACAGGGGAGTGACCGGGGAGCTGTTTTTT. The chain couples TRBV19 to TRBJ2-2, with TRBD1 identical over 10 bases. The germline CDR1 and CDR2 sequences are LNHDA and SQIVND (reference sequence). V lost 6 bases and J lost 5; bases outside the gene matches: 12. CDR3 length: 17 amino acids.

V usage is TRBV7-3 and J usage is TRBJ2-7, with 7 nucleotides matching TRBD1. The CDR3 loop spans 17 amino acids. Germline CDR1 SGHTA, CDR2 FQGTGA. J gave up 2 bases and V 4 bases, and 14 bases lay outside the gene matches. CDR3 bases: TGTGCCAGCAGCTCCTACCGGGACAGCTGGAAGACCTACGAGCAGTACTTC. This gives the protein CASSSYRDSWKTYEQYF.

The rearrangement joins TRBV4-2 to TRBJ1-5; 10 nucleotides match TRBD1. The CDR3 sequence is 15 residues long. Germline-derived CDR1 and CDR2 are LGHNA and YNFKEQ. V gave up 1 base and J gave up 6 bases; unmatched junction bases: 3. The CDR3 DNA follows: TGTGCCAGCAGCCAAGGACAGGGGGCTGGTCAGCCCCAGCATTTT. Its translation: CASSQGQGAGQPQHF.

The J gene is TRBJ2-1, the V gene TRBV4-2; perhaps TRBD2 as D (5 bases). CDR1 is LGHNA, CDR2 YNFKEQ, per germline. The CDR3 totals 14 residues. Trimming removed 5 bases from V and 6 bases from J, with 14 bases in between. The CDR3 here is CASSSGLPSNEQFF. CDR3 nucleotide sequence: TGTGCCAGCAGCTCAGGACTCCCCTCCAATGAGCAGTTCTTC.

The chain is built from TRBV15 and TRBJ1-1; no definite D call. The germline V and J ends were trimmed by 1 base and 2 bases, with 5 bases remaining between them. This CDR3 comprises 13 residues. The germline V gene has CDR1 LNHNV and CDR2 YYDKDF (reference sequence). CDR3 region: CATSRGTNTEAFF. The CDR3, as DNA: TGTGCCACCAGCAGAGGAACTAACACTGAAGCTTTCTTT.

V usage is TRBV4-2 and J usage is TRBJ2-1, with 8 bases lining up with TRBD1. Losses at the gene ends were 0 bases for V and 5 bases for J; bases not matched to a gene: 6. The germline gives CDR1 LGHNA, CDR2 YNFKEQ. This CDR3 is 16 amino acids long. This CDR3 reads CASSQDRQGPNNEQFF. Written as DNA, the CDR3 is TGTGCCAGCAGCCAAGATAGACAGGGGCCCAACAATGAGCAGTTCTTC.

The V and J genes are TRBV19 and TRBJ1-5, with 7 positions matching TRBD1. J was trimmed by 6 bases and V by 4 bases; bases with no gene match: 9. The CDR3 loop spans 15 amino acids. The germline V gene encodes CDR1 LNHDA and CDR2 SQIVND (reference sequence). The chain's CDR3 is CASSTHDRVSQPQHF. In DNA form, the CDR3 reads TGTGCCAGTAGTACCCATGACAGGGTCAGTCAGCCCCAGCATTTT.

This chain joins TRBV2 and TRBJ1-2, with D maybe TRBD1 (6 bases). Trimming cost V 10 bases and J 0 bases, with 15 bases left between them. The V gene's germline CDR1 is SNHLY and CDR2 FYNNEI. The CDR3 is 14 amino acids. The CDR3 nucleotides read TGTGCCACGGAGACAGGAATGACTAACTATGGCTACACCTTC. It encodes CATETGMTNYGYTF.

CDR3 sequence (DNA): TGTGCCAGCACGGGAACCGACCAGGCCGGCTACACCTTC. Encoded protein: CASTGTDQAGYTF. The chain recombines TRBV2 with TRBJ1-2; D call uncertain. Germline V gene lookup returns CDR1 SNHLY and CDR2 FYNNEI. The CDR3 has 13 residues. V lost 7 bases and J 8 bases, leaving 17 bases between the germline ends.

V gene TRBV19 combines with J gene TRBJ1-4; D is unclear. Trimming pared 4 bases from V and 14 bases from J, leaving 14 bases between. The CDR3 has 12 amino acids. Looked up from germline, CDR1 is LNHDA and CDR2 is SQIVND (reference sequence). The CDR3 region has the DNA TGTGCCAGTAGTACCGCGGGTCTTTGGCTGTTTTTT. Translating gives CASSTAGLWLFF.

Concerning this clone itself: One end of the junction fails to match germline, which may point to a read error. The rearrangement links TRBV4-1 to TRBJ1-4; D remains ambiguous. The CDR3 length is 13 residues. Germline-derived CDR1 and CDR2 are MGHRA and YSYEKL. The CDR3 coding sequence is TGCGCCAGCAGCCGTGACTTGCCCGGAAAAACGGTTTTT. Amino acid sequence: CASSRDLPGKTVF.

A note on this clone: Within the sample, other DNA sequences also encode this same CDR3. This chain links TRBV5-1 with TRBJ1-1; 7 nucleotides line up with TRBD1. Trimming at V came to 0 bases and at J to 4 bases, leaving 3 bases not matched to a gene. Germline V gives CDR1 SGHRS, CDR2 YFSETQ. The CDR3 has 14 residues. The CDR3 sequence is CASSLVQGGTEAFF. The CDR3 nucleotides read TGCGCCAGCAGCTTGGTGCAGGGGGGCACTGAAGCTTTCTTT.

Worth noting for this clone: The same CDR3 can be traced to other DNA sequences in this sample. The chain couples TRBV3-1 (or the pseudogene TRBV3-2) to TRBJ2-7; TRBD1 aligns across 10 bases. The CDR3 loop spans 14 amino acids. The germline V gene has CDR1 LGHDT and CDR2 YNNKEL (reference sequence). V lost 4 bases to trimming and J lost 2 bases; unmatched junction nucleotides: 2. DNA of the CDR3: TGTGCCAGCAGCCTTGGACAGGGGGCCTACGAGCAGTACTTC. Its translation: CASSLGQGAYEQYF.

The sample holds one count of this clone. The chain employs TRBV12-5 and TRBJ1-3; possible D gene TRBD1, 6 bases. The CDR3 spans 19 residues. CDR1 is LGHNT, CDR2 FRNRAP, per germline. V gave up 0 bases and J gave up 0 bases, with 18 bases separating them. This CDR3 is CASGLVVVLDRRSGNTIYF. In DNA, the CDR3 is TGTGCTAGTGGTTTGGTAGTTGTTCTGGACAGACGCTCTGGAAACACCATATATTTT.

J is TRBJ1-1 and V is TRBV5-1, with unresolved D. The CDR3 is made up of 15 amino acids. Per germline, CDR1 SGHRS and CDR2 YFSETQ. Trimming shortened V by 0 bases and J by 1 base, and 10 bases separated the two germline ends. The CDR3 sequence: CASSLAGKANTEAFF. In DNA form, the CDR3 reads TGCGCCAGCAGCTTGGCAGGCAAAGCGAACACTGAAGCTTTCTTT.